This T cell receptor (beta chain) derives from a study of blood T cell repertoires in COVID-19. Study-level information: Sources were T cells, B-cell-depleted T cells, or PBMCs; the material itself was cDNA or gDNA.

Per the authors' pipeline: Amplification of reference gene primers provided the estimated nucleated cell counts. Profiling relied on immunoSEQ multiplex PCR, and the TCRdb table lists in-frame clones only, not all of them. That table is the source of V, J and clone size, and D and trimming were worked out from the DNA. Among about 260,000 clones listed, 70% to 90% were seen once. The source of this sequence is a woman aged 40 to 50 with acute or convalescent COVID-19. Sequenced: peripheral blood.

The CDR3 is CASLGQGSAQHF. The DNA of the CDR3 is TGTGCCTCTCTGGGACAGGGGTCGGCCCAGCATTTT. The rearrangement joins TRBV2 to TRBJ1-5, with 10 positions matching TRBD1. V was clipped by 11 bases and J by 11 bases; unmatched bases: 9. The length of the CDR3 is 12 residues. From germline, CDR1 is SNHLY and CDR2 FYNNEI.